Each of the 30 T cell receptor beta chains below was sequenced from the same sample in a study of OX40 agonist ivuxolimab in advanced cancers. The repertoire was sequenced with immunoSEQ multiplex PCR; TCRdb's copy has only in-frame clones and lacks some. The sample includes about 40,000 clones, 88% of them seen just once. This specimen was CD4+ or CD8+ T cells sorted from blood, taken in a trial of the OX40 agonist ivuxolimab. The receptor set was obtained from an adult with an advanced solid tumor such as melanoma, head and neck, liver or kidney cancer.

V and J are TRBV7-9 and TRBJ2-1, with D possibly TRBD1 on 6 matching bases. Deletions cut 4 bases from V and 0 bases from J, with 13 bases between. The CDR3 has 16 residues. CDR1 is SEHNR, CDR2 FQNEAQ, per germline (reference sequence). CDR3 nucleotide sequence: TGTGCCAGCAGCTCGCTTCAGGGGCCCTCCTACAATGAGCAGTTCTTC. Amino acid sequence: CASSSLQGPSYNEQFF.

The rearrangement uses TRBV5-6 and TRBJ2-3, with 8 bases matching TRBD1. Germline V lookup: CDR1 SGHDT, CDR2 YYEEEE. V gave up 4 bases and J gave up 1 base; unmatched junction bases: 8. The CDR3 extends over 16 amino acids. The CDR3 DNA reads TGTGCCAGCAGCATAGCAGGGGGCTGGGGCACAGATACGCAGTATTTT. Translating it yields CASSIAGGWGTDTQYF.

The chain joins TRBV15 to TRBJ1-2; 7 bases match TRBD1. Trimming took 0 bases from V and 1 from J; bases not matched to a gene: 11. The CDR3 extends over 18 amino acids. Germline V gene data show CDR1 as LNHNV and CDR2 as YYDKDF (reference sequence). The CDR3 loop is CATSRDEGGTASNYGYTF. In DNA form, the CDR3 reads TGTGCCACCAGCAGAGACGAAGGGGGGACAGCAAGTAACTATGGCTACACCTTC.

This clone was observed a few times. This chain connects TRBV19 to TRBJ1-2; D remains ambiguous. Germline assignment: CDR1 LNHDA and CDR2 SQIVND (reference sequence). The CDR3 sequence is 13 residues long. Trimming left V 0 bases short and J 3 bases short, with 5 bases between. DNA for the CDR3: TGTGCCAGTAGTATAGAGAGCCACTATGGCTACACCTTC. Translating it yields CASSIESHYGYTF.

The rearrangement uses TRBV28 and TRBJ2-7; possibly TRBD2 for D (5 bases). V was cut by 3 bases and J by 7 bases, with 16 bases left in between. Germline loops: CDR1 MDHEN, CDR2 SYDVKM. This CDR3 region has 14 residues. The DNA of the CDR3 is TGTGCCAGCAGTTTGACCGGACTGGGTTCGGAGCAGTACTTC. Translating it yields CASSLTGLGSEQYF.

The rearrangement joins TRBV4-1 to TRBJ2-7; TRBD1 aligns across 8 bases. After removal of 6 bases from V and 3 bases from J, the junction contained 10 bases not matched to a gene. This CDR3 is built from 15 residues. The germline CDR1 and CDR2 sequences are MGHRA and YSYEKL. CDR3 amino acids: CASSHPGQGNYEQYF. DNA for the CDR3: TGCGCCAGCAGTCATCCAGGACAGGGAAACTACGAGCAGTACTTC.

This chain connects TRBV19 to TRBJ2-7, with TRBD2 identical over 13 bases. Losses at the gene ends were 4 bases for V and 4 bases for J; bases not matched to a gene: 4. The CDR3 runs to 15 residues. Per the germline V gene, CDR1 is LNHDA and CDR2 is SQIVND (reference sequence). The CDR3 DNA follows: TGTGCCAGTAGTAGACTAGCGGGAGGAGTGTACGAGCAGTACTTC. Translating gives CASSRLAGGVYEQYF. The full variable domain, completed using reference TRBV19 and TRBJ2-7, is DGGITQSPKYLFRKEGQNVTLSCEQNLNHDAMYWYRQDPGQGLRLIYYSQIVNDFQKGDIAEGYSVSREKKESFPLTVTSAQKNPTAFYLCASSRLAGGVYEQYFGPGTRLTVT.

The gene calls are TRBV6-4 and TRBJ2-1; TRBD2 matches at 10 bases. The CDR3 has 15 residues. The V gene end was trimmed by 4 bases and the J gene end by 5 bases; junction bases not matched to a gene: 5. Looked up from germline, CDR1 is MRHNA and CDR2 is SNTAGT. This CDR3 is CASSAGTSVDNEQFF. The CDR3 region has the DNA TGTGCCAGCAGTGCCGGGACTAGCGTTGACAATGAGCAGTTCTTC.

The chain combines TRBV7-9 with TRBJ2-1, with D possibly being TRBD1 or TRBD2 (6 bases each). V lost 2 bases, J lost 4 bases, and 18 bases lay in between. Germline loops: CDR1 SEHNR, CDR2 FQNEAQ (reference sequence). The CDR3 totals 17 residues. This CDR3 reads CASSLSRGATFYNEQFF. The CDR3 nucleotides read TGTGCCAGCAGCTTATCAAGGGGGGCAACCTTTTACAATGAGCAGTTCTTC.

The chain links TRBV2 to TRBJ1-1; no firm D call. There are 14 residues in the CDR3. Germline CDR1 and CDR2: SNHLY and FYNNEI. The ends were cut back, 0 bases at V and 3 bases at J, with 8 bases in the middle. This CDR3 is CASSEAQHYTEAFF. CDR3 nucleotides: TGTGCCAGCAGTGAAGCTCAGCACTACACTGAAGCTTTCTTT. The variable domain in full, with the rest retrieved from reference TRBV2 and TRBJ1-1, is EPEVTQTPSHQVTQMGQEVILRCVPISNHLYFYWYRQILGQKVEFLVSFYNNEISEKSEIFDDQFSVERPDGSNFTLKIRSTKLEDSAMYFCASSEAQHYTEAFFGQGTRLTVV.

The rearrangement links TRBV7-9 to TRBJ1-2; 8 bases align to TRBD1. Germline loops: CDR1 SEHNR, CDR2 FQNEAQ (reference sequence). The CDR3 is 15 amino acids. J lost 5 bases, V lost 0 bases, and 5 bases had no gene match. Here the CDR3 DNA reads TGTGCCAGCAGCTTAGCGGGACAGGTTTATTATGGCTACACCTTC. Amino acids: CASSLAGQVYYGYTF.

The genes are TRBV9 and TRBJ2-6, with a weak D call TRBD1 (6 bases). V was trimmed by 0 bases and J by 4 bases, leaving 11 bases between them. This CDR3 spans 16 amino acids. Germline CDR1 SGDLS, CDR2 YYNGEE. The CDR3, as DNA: TGTGCCAGCAGCGTAGACAGGGTAGAAGGGGCCAACGTCCTGACTTTC. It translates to CASSVDRVEGANVLTF.

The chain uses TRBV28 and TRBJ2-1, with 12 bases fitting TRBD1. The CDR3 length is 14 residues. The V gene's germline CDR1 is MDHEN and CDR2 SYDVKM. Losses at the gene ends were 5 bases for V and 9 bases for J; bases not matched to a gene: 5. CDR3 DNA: TGTGCCAGCAGTCCCGGGACAGGGGGCTTTGAGCAGTTCTTC. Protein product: CASSPGTGGFEQFF.

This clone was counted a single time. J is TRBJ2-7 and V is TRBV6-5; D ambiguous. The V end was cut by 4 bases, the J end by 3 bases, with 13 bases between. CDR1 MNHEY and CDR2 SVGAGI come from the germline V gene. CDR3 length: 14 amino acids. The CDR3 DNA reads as TGTGCCAGCAGTTTTGGCAGTGTGCACTACGAGCAGTACTTC. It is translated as CASSFGSVHYEQYF.

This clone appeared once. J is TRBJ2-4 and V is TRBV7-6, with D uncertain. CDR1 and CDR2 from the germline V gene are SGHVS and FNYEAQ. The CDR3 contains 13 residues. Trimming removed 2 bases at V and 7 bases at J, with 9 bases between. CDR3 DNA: TGTGCCAGCAGCTTAAGGGTGGACAACATTCAGTACTTC. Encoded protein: CASSLRVDNIQYF.

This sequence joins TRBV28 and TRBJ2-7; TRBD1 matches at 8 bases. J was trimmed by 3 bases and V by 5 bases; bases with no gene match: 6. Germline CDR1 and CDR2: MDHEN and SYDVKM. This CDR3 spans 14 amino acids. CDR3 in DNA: TGTGCCAGCAGTCTTCGACAGGGGTTCTACGAGCAGTACTTC. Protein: CASSLRQGFYEQYF.

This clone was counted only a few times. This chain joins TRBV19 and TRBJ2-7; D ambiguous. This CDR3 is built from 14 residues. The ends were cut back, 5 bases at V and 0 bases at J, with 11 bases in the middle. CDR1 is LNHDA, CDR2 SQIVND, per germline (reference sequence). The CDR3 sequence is CASSESWLSYEQYF. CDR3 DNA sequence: TGTGCCAGTAGTGAATCCTGGCTCTCCTACGAGCAGTACTTC.

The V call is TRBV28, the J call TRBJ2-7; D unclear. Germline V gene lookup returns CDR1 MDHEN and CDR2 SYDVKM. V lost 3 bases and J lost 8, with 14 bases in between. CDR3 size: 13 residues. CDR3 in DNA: TGTGCCAGCAGTTTCCAAGGAGTCTCTCAGCAGTACTTC. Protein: CASSFQGVSQQYF.

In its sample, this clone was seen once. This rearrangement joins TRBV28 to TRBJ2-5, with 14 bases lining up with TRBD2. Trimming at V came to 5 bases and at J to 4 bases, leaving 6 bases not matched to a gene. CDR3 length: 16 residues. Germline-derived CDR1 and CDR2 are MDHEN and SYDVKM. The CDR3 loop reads CASSPGLAGEGETQYF. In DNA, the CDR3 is TGTGCCAGCAGTCCGGGACTAGCGGGAGAGGGAGAGACCCAGTACTTC.

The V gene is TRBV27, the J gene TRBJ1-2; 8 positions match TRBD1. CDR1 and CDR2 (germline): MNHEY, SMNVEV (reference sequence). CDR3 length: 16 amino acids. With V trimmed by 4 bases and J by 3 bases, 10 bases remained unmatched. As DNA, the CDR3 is TGTGCCAGCAGTTCCTGGACAGGGAATAACGACTATGGCTACACCTTC. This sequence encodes CASSSWTGNNDYGYTF.

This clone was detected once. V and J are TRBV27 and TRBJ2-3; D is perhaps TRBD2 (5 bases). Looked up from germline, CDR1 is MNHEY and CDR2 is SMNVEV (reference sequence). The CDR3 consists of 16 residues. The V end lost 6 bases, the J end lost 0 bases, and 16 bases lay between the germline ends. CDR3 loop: CASRGIGLTSTDTQYF. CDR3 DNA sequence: TGTGCCAGCAGGGGAATAGGACTTACTAGCACAGATACGCAGTATTTT.

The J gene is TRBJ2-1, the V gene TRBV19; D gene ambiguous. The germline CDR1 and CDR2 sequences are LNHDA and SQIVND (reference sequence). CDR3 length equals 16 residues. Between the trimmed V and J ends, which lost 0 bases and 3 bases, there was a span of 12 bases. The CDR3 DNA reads TGTGCCAGTAGTATAGACGTTCGGGCCTACTACAATGAGCAGTTCTTC. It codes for CASSIDVRAYYNEQFF.

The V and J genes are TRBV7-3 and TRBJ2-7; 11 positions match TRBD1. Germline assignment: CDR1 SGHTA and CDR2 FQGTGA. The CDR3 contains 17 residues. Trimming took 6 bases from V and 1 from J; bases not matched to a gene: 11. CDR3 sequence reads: CASRTGTGGPLSYEQYF. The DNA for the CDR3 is TGTGCCAGCAGAACCGGGACAGGGGGTCCCCTATCCTACGAGCAGTACTTC.

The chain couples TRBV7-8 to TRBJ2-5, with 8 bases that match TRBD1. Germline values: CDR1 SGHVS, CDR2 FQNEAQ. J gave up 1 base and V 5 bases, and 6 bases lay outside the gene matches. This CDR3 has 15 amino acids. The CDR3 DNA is TGTGCCAGCAGCGCAACAACAGGGGGCCAAGAGACCCAGTACTTC. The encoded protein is CASSATTGGQETQYF.

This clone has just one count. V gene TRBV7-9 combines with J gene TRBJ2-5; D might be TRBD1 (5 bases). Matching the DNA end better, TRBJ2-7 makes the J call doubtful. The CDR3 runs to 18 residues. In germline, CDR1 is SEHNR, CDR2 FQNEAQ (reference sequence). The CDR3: CASSLGKDGHRTSYEQYF. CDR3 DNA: TGTGCCAGCAGCTTAGGGAAGGACGGACACCGAACCTCCTACGAGCAGTACTTC.

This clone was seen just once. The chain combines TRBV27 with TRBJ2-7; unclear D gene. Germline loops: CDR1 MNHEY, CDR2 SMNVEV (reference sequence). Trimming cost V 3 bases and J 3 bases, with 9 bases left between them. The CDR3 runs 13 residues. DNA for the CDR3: TGTGCCAGCAGTTTTGGACCGTACTACGAGCAGTACTTC. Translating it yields CASSFGPYYEQYF.

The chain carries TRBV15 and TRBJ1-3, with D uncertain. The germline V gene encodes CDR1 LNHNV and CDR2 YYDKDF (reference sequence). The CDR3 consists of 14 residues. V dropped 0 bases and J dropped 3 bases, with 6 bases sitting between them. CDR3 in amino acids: CATSRETNGNTIYF. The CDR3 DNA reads TGTGCCACCAGCAGAGAGACGAATGGAAACACCATATATTTT.

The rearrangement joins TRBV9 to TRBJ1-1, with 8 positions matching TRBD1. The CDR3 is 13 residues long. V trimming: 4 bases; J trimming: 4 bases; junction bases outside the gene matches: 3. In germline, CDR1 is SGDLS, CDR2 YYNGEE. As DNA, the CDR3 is TGTGCCAGCAGCTTGGGACAGGCCACTGAAGCTTTCTTT. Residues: CASSLGQATEAFF.

CDR3 nucleotides: TGCGCCAGCAGCCAAGTTACTGATCCTTACAATGAGCAGTTCTTC. Protein: CASSQVTDPYNEQFF. This chain uses TRBV4-1 with TRBJ2-1; D ambiguous. Trimming took off 1 base at V and 4 bases at J, with 11 bases between the two ends. CDR1 is MGHRA, CDR2 YSYEKL, per germline. The CDR3 length is 15 residues.

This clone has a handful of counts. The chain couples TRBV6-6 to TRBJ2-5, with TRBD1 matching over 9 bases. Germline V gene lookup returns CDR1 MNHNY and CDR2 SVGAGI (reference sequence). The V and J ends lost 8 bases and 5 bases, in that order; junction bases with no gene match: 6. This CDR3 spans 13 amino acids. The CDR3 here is CASFHRGHETQYF. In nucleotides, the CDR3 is TGTGCCAGCTTCCACAGGGGGCACGAGACCCAGTACTTC.